The rows below give T cell receptor beta chains drawn from one sample of a study of regulatory T cells in long-lasting Graves disease. MiXCR, run by TCRdb on the multiplex PCR reads, gives a single entry per CDR3 protein. The table shows about 450,000 distinct CDR3 sequences, with 14% occurring only once. In addition, the sample was reused for a study of T cells in Graves' hyperthyroidism and ophthalmopathy.

The input for sequencing was peripheral blood mononuclear cells (PBMCs), taken at new diagnosis, from a patient treated with antithyroid drugs. The source of these receptors is a woman aged 45-60 years with Graves disease. CDR3s include the opening cysteine and the closing phenylalanine or tryptophan. Each record gives: J gene, clone size, V gene, CDR3 protein. Some rows mark clone size as missing; the rest say once, few, many or name a class of expanded clone.

j_gene: TRBJ2-3
abundance: many
v_gene: TRBV7-2
CDR3aa: CASSYPGQGVTDTQYF

j_gene: TRBJ2-5
abundance: few
v_gene: TRBV12-3/TRBV12-4
CDR3aa: CASTYNPGLAGDETQYF

j_gene: TRBJ2-7
abundance: many
v_gene: TRBV7-9
CDR3aa: CASSVPNRPIYEQYF

j_gene: TRBJ2-3
abundance: many
v_gene: TRBV27
CDR3aa: CASSFYSGSTDTQYF

j_gene: TRBJ2-2
abundance: .
v_gene: TRBV20-1
CDR3aa: CSARAPGGTGELFF

j_gene: TRBJ2-7
abundance: .
v_gene: TRBV14
CDR3aa: CASSQESRGNEQYF

j_gene: TRBJ1-1
abundance: many
v_gene: TRBV27
CDR3aa: CASSFKPLWGHTEAFF

j_gene: TRBJ2-3
abundance: many
v_gene: TRBV7-8
CDR3aa: CASRGGLAHTDTQYF

j_gene: TRBJ2-3
abundance: .
v_gene: TRBV28
CDR3aa: CASSLLVDTQYF

j_gene: TRBJ1-4
abundance: .
v_gene: TRBV28
CDR3aa: CASSSSGTGGNEKLFF

j_gene: TRBJ2-5
abundance: .
v_gene: TRBV6-5
CDR3aa: CASSSFRNPQETQYF

j_gene: TRBJ1-2
abundance: many
v_gene: TRBV24-1
CDR3aa: CATSAATGENYGYTF

j_gene: TRBJ2-3
abundance: few
v_gene: TRBV6-5
CDR3aa: CASSYGLTSGSSDTQYF

j_gene: TRBJ2-5
abundance: .
v_gene: TRBV5-1
CDR3aa: CASSLEVQETQYF

j_gene: TRBJ2-5
abundance: few
v_gene: TRBV19
CDR3aa: CASSPLGLAGQETQYF

j_gene: TRBJ2-1
abundance: many
v_gene: TRBV20-1
CDR3aa: CSARDEASGRASNEQFF

j_gene: TRBJ2-1
abundance: .
v_gene: TRBV7-9
CDR3aa: CASSLSRVTGWFDEQFF

j_gene: TRBJ2-7
abundance: .
v_gene: TRBV10-2
CDR3aa: CASSESDDNLLAEYYEQYF

j_gene: TRBJ2-1
abundance: once
v_gene: TRBV12-3/TRBV12-4
CDR3aa: CASRRTSGGLYEQFF

j_gene: TRBJ2-3
abundance: .
v_gene: TRBV24-1
CDR3aa: CATGNPSDTQYF

j_gene: TRBJ2-4
abundance: few
v_gene: TRBV12-3/TRBV12-4
CDR3aa: CASSRDSLAKNIQYF

j_gene: TRBJ2-5
abundance: .
v_gene: TRBV10-3
CDR3aa: CAIGYDRGETQYF

j_gene: TRBJ2-1
abundance: many
v_gene: TRBV11-2
CDR3aa: CASRVRGSSYNEQFF

j_gene: TRBJ1-1
abundance: many
v_gene: TRBV13
CDR3aa: CASSPLTTNTEAFF

j_gene: TRBJ2-7
abundance: many
v_gene: TRBV6-1
CDR3aa: CASTSGRGEQYF

j_gene: TRBJ1-4
abundance: few
v_gene: TRBV6-9
CDR3aa: CASSYWGNNEKLFF

j_gene: TRBJ2-7
abundance: many
v_gene: TRBV18
CDR3aa: CASSPRTSGNGYEQYF

j_gene: TRBJ1-1
abundance: .
v_gene: TRBV7-8
CDR3aa: CASSEGTIEAFF

j_gene: TRBJ1-2
abundance: .
v_gene: TRBV25-1
CDR3aa: CASSESVGQGSNYGYTF

j_gene: TRBJ2-5
abundance: many
v_gene: TRBV6-5
CDR3aa: CASSFGTERETQYF

j_gene: TRBJ2-2
abundance: once
v_gene: TRBV12-5
CDR3aa: CASGLAGVGELFF

j_gene: TRBJ2-1
abundance: many
v_gene: TRBV7-2
CDR3aa: CASSPGGTGVYNEQFF

j_gene: TRBJ2-2
abundance: many
v_gene: TRBV28
CDR3aa: CASSLRYYVGGELFF

j_gene: TRBJ1-1
abundance: .
v_gene: TRBV19
CDR3aa: CASSIQQGNTEAFF